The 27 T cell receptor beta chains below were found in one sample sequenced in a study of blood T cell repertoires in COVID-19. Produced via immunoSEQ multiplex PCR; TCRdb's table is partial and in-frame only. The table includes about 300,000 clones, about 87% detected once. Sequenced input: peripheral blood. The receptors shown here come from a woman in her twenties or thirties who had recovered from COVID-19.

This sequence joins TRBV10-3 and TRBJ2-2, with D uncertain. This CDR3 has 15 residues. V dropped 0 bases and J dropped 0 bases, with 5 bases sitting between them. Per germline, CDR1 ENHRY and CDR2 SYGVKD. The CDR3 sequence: CAISESSANTGELFF. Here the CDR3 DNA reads TGTGCCATCAGTGAGTCGTCAGCGAACACCGGGGAGCTGTTTTTT.

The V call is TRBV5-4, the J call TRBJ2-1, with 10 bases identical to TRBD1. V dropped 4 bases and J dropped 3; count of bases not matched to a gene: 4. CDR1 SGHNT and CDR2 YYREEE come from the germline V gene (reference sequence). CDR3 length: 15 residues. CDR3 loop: CASSQTGGVYNEQFF. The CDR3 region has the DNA TGTGCCAGCAGCCAGACAGGGGGCGTCTACAATGAGCAGTTCTTC.

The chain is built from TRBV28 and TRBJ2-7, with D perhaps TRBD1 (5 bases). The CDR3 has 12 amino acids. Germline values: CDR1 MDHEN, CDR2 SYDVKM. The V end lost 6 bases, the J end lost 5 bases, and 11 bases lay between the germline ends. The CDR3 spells CASSQVGDEQYF. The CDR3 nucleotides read TGTGCCAGCAGCCAAGTAGGGGACGAGCAGTACTTC.

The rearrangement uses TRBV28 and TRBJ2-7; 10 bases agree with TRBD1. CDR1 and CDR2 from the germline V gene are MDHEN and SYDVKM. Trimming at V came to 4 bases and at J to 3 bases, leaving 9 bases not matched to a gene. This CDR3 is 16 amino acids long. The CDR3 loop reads CASSSHRTGGHYEQYF. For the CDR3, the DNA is TGTGCCAGCAGTTCTCATCGGACAGGGGGGCACTACGAGCAGTACTTC.

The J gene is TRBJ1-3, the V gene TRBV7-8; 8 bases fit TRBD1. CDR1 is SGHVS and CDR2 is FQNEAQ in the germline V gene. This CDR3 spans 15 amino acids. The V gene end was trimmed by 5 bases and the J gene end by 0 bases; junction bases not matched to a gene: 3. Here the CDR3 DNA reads TGTGCCAGCAGCGGAACAGGGGGCTCTGGAAACACCATATATTTT. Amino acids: CASSGTGGSGNTIYF.

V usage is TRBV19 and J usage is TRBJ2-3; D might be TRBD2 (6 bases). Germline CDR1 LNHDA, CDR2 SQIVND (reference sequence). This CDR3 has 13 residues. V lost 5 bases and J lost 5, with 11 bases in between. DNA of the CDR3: TGTGCCAGTAGTCCAAACGGGGGAGATACGCAGTATTTT. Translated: CASSPNGGDTQYF.

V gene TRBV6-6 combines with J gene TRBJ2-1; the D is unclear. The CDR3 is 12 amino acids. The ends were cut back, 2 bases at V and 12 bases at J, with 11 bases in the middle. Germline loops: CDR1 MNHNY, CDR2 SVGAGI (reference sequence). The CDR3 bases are TGTGCCAGCAGTTACGGTTTTAGTCGGCAGTTCTTC. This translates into CASSYGFSRQFF.

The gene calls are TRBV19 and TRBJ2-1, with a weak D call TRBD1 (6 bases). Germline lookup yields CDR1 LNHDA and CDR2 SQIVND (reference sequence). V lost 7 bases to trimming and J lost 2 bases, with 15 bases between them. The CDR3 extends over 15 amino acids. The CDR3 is CASKGRDTAYNEQFF. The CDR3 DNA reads TGTGCCAGTAAGGGCCGGGACACTGCCTACAATGAGCAGTTCTTC.

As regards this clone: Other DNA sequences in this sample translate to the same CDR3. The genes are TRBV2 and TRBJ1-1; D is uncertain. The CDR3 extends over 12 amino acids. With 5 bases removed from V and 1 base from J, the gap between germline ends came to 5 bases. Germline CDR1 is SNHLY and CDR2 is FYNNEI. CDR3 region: CASSRENTEAFF. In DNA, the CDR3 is TGTGCCAGCAGTCGGGAGAACACTGAAGCTTTCTTT.

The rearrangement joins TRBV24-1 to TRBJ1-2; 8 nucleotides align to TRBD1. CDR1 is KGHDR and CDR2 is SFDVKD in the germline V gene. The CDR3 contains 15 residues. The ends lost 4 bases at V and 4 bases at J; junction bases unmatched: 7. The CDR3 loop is CATSEAPGQAYGYTF. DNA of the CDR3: TGTGCCACCAGTGAGGCGCCGGGACAGGCCTATGGCTACACCTTC.

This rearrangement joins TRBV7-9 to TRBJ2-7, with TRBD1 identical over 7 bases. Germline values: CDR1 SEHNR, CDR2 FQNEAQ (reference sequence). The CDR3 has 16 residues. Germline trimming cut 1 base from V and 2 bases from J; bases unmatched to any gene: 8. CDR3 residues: CASSLGGVGQTYEQYF. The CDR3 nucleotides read TGTGCCAGCAGCTTAGGAGGTGTGGGACAGACCTACGAGCAGTACTTC.

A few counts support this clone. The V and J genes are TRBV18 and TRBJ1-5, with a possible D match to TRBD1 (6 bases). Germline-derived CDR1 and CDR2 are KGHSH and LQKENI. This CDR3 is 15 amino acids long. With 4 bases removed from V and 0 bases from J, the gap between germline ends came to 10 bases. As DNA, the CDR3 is TGTGCCAGCTCACTTGGACAGAGTAGCAATCAGCCCCAGCATTTT. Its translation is CASSLGQSSNQPQHF.

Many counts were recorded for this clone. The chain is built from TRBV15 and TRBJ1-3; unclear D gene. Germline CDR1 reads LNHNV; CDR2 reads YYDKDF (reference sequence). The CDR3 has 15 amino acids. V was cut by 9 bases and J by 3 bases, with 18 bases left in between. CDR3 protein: CATRSDLSLGNTIYF. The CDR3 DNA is TGTGCCACGAGAAGTGATTTGAGCCTTGGAAACACCATATATTTT.

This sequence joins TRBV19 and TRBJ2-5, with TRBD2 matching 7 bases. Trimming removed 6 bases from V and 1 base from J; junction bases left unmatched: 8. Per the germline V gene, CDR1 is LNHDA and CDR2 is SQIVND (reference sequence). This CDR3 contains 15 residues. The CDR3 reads CASSGLGLPQETQYF. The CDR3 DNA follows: TGTGCCAGTAGCGGATTGGGACTACCCCAAGAGACCCAGTACTTC. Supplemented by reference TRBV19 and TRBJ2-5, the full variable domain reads DGGITQSPKYLFRKEGQNVTLSCEQNLNHDAMYWYRQDPGQGLRLIYYSQIVNDFQKGDIAEGYSVSREKKESFPLTVTSAQKNPTAFYLCASSGLGLPQETQYFGPGTRLLVL.

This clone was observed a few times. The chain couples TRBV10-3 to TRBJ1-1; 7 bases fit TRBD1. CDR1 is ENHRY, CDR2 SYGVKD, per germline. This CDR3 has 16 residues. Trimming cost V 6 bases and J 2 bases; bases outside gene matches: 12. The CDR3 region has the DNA TGTGCCATCAGGGGGACAGACAAGGCCGTAAACACTGAAGCTTTCTTT. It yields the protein CAIRGTDKAVNTEAFF.

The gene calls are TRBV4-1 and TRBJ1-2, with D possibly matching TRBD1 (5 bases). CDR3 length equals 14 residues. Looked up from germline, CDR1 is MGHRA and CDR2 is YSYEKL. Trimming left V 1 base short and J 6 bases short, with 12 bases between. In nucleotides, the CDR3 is TGCGCCAGCAGCCAAGCCCAGGGCCTCGATGGCTACACCTTC. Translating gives CASSQAQGLDGYTF.

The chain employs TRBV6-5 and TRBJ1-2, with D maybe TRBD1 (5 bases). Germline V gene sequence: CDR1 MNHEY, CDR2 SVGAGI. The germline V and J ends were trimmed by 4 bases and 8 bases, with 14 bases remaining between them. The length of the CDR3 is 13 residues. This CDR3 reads CASSSRGGGGYTF. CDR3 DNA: TGTGCCAGCAGTTCCCGTGGGGGGGGAGGCTACACCTTC.

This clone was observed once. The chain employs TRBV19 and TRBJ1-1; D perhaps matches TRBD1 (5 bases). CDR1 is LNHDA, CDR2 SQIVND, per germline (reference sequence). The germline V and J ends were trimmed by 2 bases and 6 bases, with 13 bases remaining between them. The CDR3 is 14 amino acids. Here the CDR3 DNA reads TGTGCCAGTAGTATAAGGGGCGGAGGGGCTGAAGCTTTCTTT. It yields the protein CASSIRGGGAEAFF.

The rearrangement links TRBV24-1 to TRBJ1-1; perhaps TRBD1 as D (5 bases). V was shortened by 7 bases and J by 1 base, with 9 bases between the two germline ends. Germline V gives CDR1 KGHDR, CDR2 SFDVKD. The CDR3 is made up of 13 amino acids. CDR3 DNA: TGTGCCACCAGACCCGGACAGAACACTGAAGCTTTCTTT. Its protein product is CATRPGQNTEAFF.

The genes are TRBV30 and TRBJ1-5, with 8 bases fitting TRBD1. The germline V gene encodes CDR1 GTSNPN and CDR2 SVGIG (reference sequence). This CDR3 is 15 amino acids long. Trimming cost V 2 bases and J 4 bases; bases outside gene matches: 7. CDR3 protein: CAWSIGQGRNQPQHF. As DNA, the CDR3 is TGTGCCTGGAGTATCGGACAGGGTCGAAATCAGCCCCAGCATTTT.

CDR3 protein: CASSQEKLAFQQYF. The DNA of the CDR3 is TGTGCCAGCAGCCAAGAAAAACTAGCGTTTCAGCAGTACTTC. The chain employs TRBV4-2 and TRBJ2-7; 7 positions agree with TRBD2. CDR1 is LGHNA and CDR2 is YNFKEQ in the germline V gene. Germline trimming cut 0 bases from V and 8 bases from J; bases unmatched to any gene: 7. The CDR3 spans 14 residues.

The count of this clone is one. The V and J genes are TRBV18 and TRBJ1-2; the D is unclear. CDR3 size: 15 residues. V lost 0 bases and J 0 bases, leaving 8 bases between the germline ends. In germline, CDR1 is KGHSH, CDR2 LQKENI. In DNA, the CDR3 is TGTGCCAGCTCACCACCGTCAGTTACTAACTATGGCTACACCTTC. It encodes CASSPPSVTNYGYTF.

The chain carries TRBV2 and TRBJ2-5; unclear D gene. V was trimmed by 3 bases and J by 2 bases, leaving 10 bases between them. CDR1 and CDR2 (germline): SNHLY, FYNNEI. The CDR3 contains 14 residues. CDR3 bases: TGTGCCAGCAGTGAGAGAACAGCTCAAGAGACCCAGTACTTC. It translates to CASSERTAQETQYF.

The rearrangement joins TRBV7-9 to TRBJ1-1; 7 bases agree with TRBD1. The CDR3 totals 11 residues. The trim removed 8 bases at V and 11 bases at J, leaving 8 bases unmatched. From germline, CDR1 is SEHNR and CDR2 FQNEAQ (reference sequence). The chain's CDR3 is CASGRDSEAFF. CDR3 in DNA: TGTGCCAGCGGCCGGGACAGCGAGGCTTTCTTT.

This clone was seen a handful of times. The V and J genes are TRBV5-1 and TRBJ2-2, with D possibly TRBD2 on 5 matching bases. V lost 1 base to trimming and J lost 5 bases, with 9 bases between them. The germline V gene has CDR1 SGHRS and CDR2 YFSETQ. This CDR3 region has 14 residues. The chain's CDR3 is CASSLMRETGELFF. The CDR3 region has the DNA TGCGCCAGCAGCTTGATGAGGGAAACCGGGGAGCTGTTTTTT.

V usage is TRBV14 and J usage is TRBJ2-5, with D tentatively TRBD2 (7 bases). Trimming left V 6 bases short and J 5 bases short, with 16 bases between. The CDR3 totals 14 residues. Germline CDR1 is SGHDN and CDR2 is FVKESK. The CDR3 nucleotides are TGTGCCAGCAGGCTAGGGGGGGCCGCGGAGACCCAGTACTTC. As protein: CASRLGGAAETQYF.

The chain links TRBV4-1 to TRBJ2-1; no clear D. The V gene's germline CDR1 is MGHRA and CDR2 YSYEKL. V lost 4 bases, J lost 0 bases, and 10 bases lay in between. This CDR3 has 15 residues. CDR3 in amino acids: CASSPQVSSYNEQFF. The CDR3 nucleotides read TGCGCCAGCAGCCCCCAGGTGAGCTCCTACAATGAGCAGTTCTTC.